Given below is one T cell receptor beta chain in context. Its antigen is not identified. Reverse transcription of about 0.5 to 1 ug RNA was carried out with random hexamers. Coverage of TCR beta CDR3 amplification by immunoSEQ multiplex PCR extended to 54 Vbeta and 13 Jbeta. One entry per CDR3 protein results from TCRdb running MiXCR on the immunoSEQ multiplex PCR reads. Of more than 150,000 distinct CDR3 sequences listed, approximately 95% are singletons. The TEMRA cells underwent FACS enrichment, while the CD8+ and CD4+ T cells underwent negative isolation. Trimming at V came to 1 base and at J to 0 bases, leaving 5 bases not matched to a gene. The CDR3 is 17 amino acids. The germline V gene has CDR1 SEHNR and CDR2 FQNEAQ (reference sequence). This entry belongs to a study of CD8 T cells in Susac syndrome. Regarding the study as a whole: The CD4+ T cell repertoires in Susac syndrome were not clonally expanded.

This chain links TRBV7-9 with TRBJ1-5; 8 positions agree with TRBD1. The receptor comes from a human donor with Susac syndrome. The sample consisted of CD4+ T cells from PBMCs. CDR3 coding DNA: TGTGCCAGCAGCTTAGGGGGGGGACAGGTTAGCAATCAGCCCCAGCATTTT. Translation gives CASSLGGGQVSNQPQHF.